This T cell receptor (beta chain) was recovered during a study of shared clonotypes between healthy human individuals. At deep level, the assay was performed. Once extracted for a subset, genomic DNA was divided evenly among several immunoSEQ plates. Libraries were prepared by immunoSEQ multiplex PCR; TCRdb keeps only in-frame clonotypes and omits some of them. Of just over 2,000,000 clones listed, 90% to 95% are singletons. Study-wide findings and caveats: Around 5% of naive CD4 clonotypes were common to several donors.

This clone was detected once. The antigen remains unidentified. This same CDR3 is encoded by further DNA sequences in the sample. This CDR3 is 15 amino acids long. The V end lost 0 bases, the J end lost 2 bases, and 10 bases lay between the germline ends. Per the germline V gene, CDR1 is MNHEY and CDR2 is SVGAGI. Sequenced material: naive CD4+ T cells sorted from blood. Subset: CD45RA+ positively selected. V gene TRBV6-5 combines with J gene TRBJ1-2; possibly TRBD1 for D (5 bases). This TCR came from a young man in good health. The CDR3 spells CASSYSGRGNYGYTF. DNA for the CDR3: TGTGCCAGCAGTTACTCTGGTAGGGGAAACTATGGCTACACCTTC.